This T cell receptor (beta chain) was retrieved from a study of blood T cell repertoires in COVID-19. As for the study in general: Donors in the United States, Italy and Spain gave samples during acute or convalescent COVID-19.

The CDR3 runs to 16 residues. The repertoire was sequenced with immunoSEQ multiplex PCR; TCRdb's copy has only in-frame clones and lacks some. This table holds 250,000 or so clones, about 84% found once. Sequencing input: PBMCs or T cells enriched from blood (not recorded which). The receptor's source is a man in his sixties who had recovered from COVID-19. The gene calls are TRBV21-1 and TRBJ1-1. TRBV21-1 corresponds to a pseudogene. CDR3: CASSKRGSGTSTEAFF. The CDR3 bases are TGTGCCAGCAGCAAACGAGGCTCAGGGACTTCCACTGAAGCTTTCTTT.